The subject of this entry is one T cell receptor beta chain. Its antigen is currently unknown. A much bigger clone sits one base away, suggesting this may be a read error. This record belongs to a study of T cell repertoires in cytomegalovirus infection. The overall study: Matching HLA type, along with CMV infection, was indicated by public TCR beta signatures.

TCRdb re-called the reads through MiXCR, storing one row per CDR3 protein. The table records 350,000 to 500,000 distinct CDR3 sequences, roughly a third of them present only once. CDR1 and CDR2 from the germline V gene are MGHRA and YSYEKL. The CDR3 runs to 16 residues. Findings and limits, study-wide: The ex vivo response was dominated by HLA-C-restricted CMV-specific TCR beta clonotypes.

The rearrangement links TRBV4-1 to TRBJ1-6; 9 positions agree with TRBD1. The specimen sequenced was PBMCs. The receptor's source is a human donor in good health (CMV status not recorded). Some clones in this sample may be carry-over from other donors' samples. Written as DNA, the CDR3 is TGCGCCAGCAGCTCGCCCACAGGGGGCGTAAATTCACCCATCCACTTT. Translated, it gives CASSSPTGGVNSPIHF.